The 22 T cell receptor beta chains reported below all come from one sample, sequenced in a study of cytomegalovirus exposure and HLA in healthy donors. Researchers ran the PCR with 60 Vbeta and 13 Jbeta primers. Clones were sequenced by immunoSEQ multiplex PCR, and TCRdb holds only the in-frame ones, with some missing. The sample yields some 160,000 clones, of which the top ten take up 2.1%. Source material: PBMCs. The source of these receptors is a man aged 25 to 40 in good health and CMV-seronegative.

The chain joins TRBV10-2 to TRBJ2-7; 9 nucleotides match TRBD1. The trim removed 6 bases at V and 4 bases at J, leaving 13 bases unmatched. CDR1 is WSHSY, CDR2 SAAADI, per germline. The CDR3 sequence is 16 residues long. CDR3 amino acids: CASRTQGAGLVYEQYF. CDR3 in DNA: TGCGCCAGCAGGACACAGGGGGCCGGGCTAGTATACGAGCAGTACTTC.

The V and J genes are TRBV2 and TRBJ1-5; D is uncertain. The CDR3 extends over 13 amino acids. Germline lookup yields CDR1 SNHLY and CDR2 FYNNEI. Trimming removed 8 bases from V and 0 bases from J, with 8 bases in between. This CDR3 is CASLADSNQPQHF. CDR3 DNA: TGTGCCAGCTTAGCAGATAGCAATCAGCCCCAGCATTTT.

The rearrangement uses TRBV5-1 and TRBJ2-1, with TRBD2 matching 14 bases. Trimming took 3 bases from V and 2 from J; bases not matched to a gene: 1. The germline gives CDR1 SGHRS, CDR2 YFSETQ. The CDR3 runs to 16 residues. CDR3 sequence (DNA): TGCGCCAGCAGCTGGGGACTAGCGGGAGCCTACAATGAGCAGTTCTTC. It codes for CASSWGLAGAYNEQFF.

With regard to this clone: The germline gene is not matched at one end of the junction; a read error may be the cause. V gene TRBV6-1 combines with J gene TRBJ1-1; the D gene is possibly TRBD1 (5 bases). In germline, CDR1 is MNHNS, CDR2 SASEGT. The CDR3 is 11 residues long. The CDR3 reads CASSEDTGRLF. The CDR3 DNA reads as TGTGCCAGCAGTGAGGATACAGGCCGACTCTTT.

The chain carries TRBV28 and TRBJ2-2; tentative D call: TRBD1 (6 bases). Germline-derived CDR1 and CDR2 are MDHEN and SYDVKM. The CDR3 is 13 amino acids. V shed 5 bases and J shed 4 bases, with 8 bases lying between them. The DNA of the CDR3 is TGTGCCAGCAGTCACAGGGTCACCGGGGAGCTGTTTTTT. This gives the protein CASSHRVTGELFF.

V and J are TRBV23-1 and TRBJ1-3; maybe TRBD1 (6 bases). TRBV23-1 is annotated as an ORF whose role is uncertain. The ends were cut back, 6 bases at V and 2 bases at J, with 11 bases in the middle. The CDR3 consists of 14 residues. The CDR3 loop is CASRPQGTGNTIYF. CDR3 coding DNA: TGCGCCAGCAGACCTCAGGGGACTGGAAACACCATATATTTT.

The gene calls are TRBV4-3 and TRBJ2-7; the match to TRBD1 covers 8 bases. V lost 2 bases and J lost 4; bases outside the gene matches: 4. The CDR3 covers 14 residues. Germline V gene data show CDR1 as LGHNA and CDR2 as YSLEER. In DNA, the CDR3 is TGCGCCAGCAGCCAAAACACAGGGGGATACGAGCAGTACTTC. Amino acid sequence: CASSQNTGGYEQYF.

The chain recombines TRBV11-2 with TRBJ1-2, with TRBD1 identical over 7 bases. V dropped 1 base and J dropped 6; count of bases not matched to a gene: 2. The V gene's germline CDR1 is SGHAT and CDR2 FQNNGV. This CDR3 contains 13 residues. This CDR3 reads CASSLAGGNGYTF. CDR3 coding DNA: TGTGCCAGCAGCTTAGCAGGGGGAAATGGCTACACCTTC.

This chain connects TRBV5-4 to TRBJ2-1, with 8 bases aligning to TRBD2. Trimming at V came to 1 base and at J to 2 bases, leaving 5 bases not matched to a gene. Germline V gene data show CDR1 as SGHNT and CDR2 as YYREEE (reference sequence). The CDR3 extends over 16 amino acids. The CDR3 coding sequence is TGTGCCAGCAGCTTGACAACGGGAGGGCCCTACAATGAGCAGTTCTTC. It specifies CASSLTTGGPYNEQFF. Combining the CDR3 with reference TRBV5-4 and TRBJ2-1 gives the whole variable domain ETGVTQSPTHLIKTRGQQVTLRCSSQSGHNTVSWYQQALGQGPQFIFQYYREEENGRGNFPPRFSGLQFPNYSSELNVNALELDDSALYLCASSLTTGGPYNEQFFGPGTRLTVL.

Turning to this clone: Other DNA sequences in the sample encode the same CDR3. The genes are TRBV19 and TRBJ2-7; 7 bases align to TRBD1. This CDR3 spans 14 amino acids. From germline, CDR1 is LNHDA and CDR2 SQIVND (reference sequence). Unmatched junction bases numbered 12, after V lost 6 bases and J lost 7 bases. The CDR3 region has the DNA TGTGCCAGTAGCCAGACAGGGACCCCTCGGGAGCAGTACTTC. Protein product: CASSQTGTPREQYF.

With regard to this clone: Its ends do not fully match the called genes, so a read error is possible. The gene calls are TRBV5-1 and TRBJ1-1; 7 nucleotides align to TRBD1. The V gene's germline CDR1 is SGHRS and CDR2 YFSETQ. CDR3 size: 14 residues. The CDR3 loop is CASSLTGPLGEAFF. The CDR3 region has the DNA TGTGCCAGCAGCTTGACAGGGCCCTTAGGTGAAGCTTTCTTT.

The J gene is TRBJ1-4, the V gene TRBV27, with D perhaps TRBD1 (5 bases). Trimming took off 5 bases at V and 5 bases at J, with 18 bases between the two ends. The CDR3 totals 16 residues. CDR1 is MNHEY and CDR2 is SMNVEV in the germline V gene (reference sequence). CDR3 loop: CASSAVTGGGNEKLFF. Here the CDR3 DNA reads TGTGCCAGCAGTGCCGTGACGGGGGGAGGGAATGAAAAACTGTTTTTT.

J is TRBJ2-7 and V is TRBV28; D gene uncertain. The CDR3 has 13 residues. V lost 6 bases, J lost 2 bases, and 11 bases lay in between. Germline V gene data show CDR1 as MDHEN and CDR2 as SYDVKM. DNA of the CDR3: TGTGCCAGCAGACCTGGAGCACCCTACGAGCAGTACTTC. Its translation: CASRPGAPYEQYF. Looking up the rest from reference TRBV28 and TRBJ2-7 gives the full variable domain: DVKVTQSSRYLVKRTGEKVFLECVQDMDHENMFWYRQDPGLGLRLIYFSYDVKMKEKGDIPEGYSVSREKKERFSLILESASTNQTSMYLCASRPGAPYEQYFGPGTRLTVT.

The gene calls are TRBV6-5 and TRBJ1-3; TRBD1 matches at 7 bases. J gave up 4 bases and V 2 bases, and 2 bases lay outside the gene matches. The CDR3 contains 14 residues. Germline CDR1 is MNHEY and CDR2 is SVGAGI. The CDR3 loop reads CASSYRQGGNTIYF. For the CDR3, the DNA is TGTGCCAGCAGTTACCGACAGGGAGGAAACACCATATATTTT.

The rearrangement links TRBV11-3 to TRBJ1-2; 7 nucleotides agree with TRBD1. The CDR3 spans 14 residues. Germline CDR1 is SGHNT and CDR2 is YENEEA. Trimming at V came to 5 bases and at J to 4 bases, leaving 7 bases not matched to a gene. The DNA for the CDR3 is TGTGCCAGCAGCCCTGGGACAGCACCCTATGGCTACACCTTC. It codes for CASSPGTAPYGYTF.

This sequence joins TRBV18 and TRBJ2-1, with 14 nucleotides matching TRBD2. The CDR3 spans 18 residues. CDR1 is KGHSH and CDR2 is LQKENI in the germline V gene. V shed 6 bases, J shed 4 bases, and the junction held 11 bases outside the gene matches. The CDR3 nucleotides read TGTGCCAGCTCCCTCGGACTAGCGGGAGGCCTCTTTTACAATGAGCAGTTCTTC. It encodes CASSLGLAGGLFYNEQFF. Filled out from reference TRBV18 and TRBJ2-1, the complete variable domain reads NAGVMQNPRHLVRRRGQEARLRCSPMKGHSHVYWYRQLPEEGLKFMVYLQKENIIDESGMPKERFSAEFPKEGPSILRIQQVVRGDSAAYFCASSLGLAGGLFYNEQFFGPGTRLTVL.

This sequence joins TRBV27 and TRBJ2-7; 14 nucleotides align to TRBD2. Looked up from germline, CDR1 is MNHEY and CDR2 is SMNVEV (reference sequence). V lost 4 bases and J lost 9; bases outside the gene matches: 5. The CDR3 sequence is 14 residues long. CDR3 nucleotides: TGTGCCAGCAGTTCCCTGGGACTAGCGGGAGTGCAGTACTTC. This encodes CASSSLGLAGVQYF.

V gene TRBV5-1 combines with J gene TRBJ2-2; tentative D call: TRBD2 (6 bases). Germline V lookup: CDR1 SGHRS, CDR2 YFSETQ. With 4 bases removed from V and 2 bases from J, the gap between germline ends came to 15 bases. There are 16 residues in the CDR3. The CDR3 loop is CASSANGRGNTGELFF. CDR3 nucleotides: TGCGCCAGCAGCGCGAACGGGAGAGGCAACACCGGGGAGCTGTTTTTT.

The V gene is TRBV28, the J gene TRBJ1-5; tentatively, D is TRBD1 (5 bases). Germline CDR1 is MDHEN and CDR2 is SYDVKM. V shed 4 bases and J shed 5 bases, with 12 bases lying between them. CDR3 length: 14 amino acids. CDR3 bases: TGTGCCAGCAGTTCCGGGGGACCTCATCAGCCCCAGCATTTT. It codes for CASSSGGPHQPQHF.

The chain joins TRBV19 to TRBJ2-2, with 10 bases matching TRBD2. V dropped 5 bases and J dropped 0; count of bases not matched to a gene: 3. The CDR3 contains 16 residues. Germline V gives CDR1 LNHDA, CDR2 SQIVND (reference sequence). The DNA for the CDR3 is TGTGCCAGTAGTCGACTAGCGGGCTCGAACACCGGGGAGCTGTTTTTT. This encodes CASSRLAGSNTGELFF.

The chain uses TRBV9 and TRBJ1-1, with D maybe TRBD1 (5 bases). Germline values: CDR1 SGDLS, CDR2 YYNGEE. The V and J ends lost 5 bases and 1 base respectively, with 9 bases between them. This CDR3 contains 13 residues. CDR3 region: CASRRTSNTEAFF. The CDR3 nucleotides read TGTGCCAGCAGGAGGACATCGAACACTGAAGCTTTCTTT. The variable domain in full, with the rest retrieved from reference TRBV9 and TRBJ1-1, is DSGVTQTPKHLITATGQRVTLRCSPRSGDLSVYWYQQSLDQGLQFLIQYYNGEERAKGNILERFSAQQFPDLHSELNLSSLELGDSALYFCASRRTSNTEAFFGQGTRLTVV.

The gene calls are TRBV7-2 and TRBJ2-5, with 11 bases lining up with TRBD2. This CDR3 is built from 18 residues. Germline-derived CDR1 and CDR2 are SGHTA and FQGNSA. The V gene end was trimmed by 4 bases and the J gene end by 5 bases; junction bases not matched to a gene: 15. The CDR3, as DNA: TGTGCCAGCAGCTCGGTCCCCTTAGCGGGAGGGCAGTCGGAGACCCAGTACTTC. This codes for CASSSVPLAGGQSETQYF.